The next 4 T cell receptor beta chains were all read from a single sample in a study of T cell responses to AZD1222 COVID-19 vaccine. Sequencing was performed with immunoSEQ multiplex PCR; in TCRdb, only in-frame clones are kept and a portion is missing. The sample holds fewer than 45,000 clones, 85% to 90% seen once. Sequencing used peripheral blood, obtained on day 0 of AZD1222 vaccination. These receptors were collected from an adult in good health.

This chain joins TRBV19 and TRBJ2-1, with D tentatively TRBD1 (6 bases). CDR1 and CDR2 (germline): LNHDA, SQIVND (reference sequence). V gave up 1 base and J gave up 4 bases, with 11 bases separating them. The CDR3 is 15 amino acids. CDR3 protein: CASSIAGVPYNEQFF. Here the CDR3 DNA reads TGTGCCAGTAGTATAGCAGGGGTCCCTTACAATGAGCAGTTCTTC.

The chain employs TRBV12-3 or TRBV12-4 and TRBJ2-7; no clear D. The ends were cut back, 3 bases at V and 2 bases at J, with 8 bases in the middle. CDR3 length equals 13 residues. This CDR3 reads CASSFNSAYEQYF. Here the CDR3 DNA reads TGTGCCAGCAGTTTTAACAGTGCCTACGAGCAGTACTTC.

This chain links TRBV12-3 or TRBV12-4 with TRBJ1-5; D remains ambiguous. There are 12 residues in the CDR3. V was pared by 6 bases and J by 4 bases, with 7 bases between. CDR3 sequence: CASRRPNQPQHF. The CDR3 nucleotides are TGTGCCAGCAGGAGACCTAATCAGCCCCAGCATTTT.

V and J are TRBV6-5 and TRBJ2-7; D remains unclear. The CDR3 extends over 14 amino acids. V was trimmed by 0 bases and J by 0 bases, leaving 6 bases between them. Germline CDR1 reads MNHEY; CDR2 reads SVGAGI. The CDR3 DNA follows: TGTGCCAGCAGTTACTCTGGTAGCTCCTACGAGCAGTACTTC. Encoded protein: CASSYSGSSYEQYF.